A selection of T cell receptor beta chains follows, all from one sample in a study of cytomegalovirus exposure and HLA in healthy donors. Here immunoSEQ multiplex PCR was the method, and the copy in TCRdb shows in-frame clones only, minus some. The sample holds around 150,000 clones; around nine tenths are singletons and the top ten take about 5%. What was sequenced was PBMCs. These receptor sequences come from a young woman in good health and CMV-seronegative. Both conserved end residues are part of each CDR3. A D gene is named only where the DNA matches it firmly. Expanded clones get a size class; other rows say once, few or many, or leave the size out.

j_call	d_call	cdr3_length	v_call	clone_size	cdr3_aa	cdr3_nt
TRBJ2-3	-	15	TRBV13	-	CASSLVRRTTDTQYF	TGTGCCAGCAGCTTAGTAAGGAGAACCACAGATACGCAGTATTTT
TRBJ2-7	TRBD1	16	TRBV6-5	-	CASSYSLPDRGYEQYF	TGTGCCAGCAGTTACTCGCTCCCGGACAGGGGATACGAGCAGTACTTC
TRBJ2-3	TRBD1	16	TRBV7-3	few	CASSFGTGLSGDTQYF	TGTGCCAGCAGCTTTGGGACAGGGCTCTCGGGGGATACGCAGTATTTT
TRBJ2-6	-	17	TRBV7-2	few	CASSNIIRPSGANVLTF	TGTGCCAGCAGCAACATTATCAGGCCCTCTGGGGCCAACGTCCTGACTTTC
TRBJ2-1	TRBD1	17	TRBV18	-	CASSPRGRKSSYNEQFF	TGTGCCAGCTCACCGAGGGGGCGGAAGAGCTCCTACAATGAGCAGTTCTTC
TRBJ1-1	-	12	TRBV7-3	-	CASSLPGTEAFF	TGTGCCAGCAGCTTGCCCGGGACTGAAGCTTTCTTT
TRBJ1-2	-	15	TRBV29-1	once	CSVQGHLDANYGYTF	TGCAGCGTGCAAGGACACCTAGACGCTAACTATGGCTACACCTTC
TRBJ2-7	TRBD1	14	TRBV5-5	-	CASSFGTGAYEQYF	TGTGCCAGCAGCTTTGGGACAGGGGCCTACGAGCAGTACTTC
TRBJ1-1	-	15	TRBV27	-	CASSTRLGLDTEAFF	TGTGCCAGCAGTACCCGACTAGGCTTGGACACTGAAGCTTTCTTT
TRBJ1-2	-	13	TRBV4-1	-	CASSQQASYGYTF	TGCGCCAGCAGCCAACAGGCCAGCTATGGCTACACCTTC
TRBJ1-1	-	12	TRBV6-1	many	CASSRGNTEAFF	TGTGCCAGCTCCAGAGGCAACACTGAAGCTTTCTTT
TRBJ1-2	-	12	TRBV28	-	CASRGTNYGYTF	TGTGCCAGCAGGGGCACTAACTATGGCTACACCTTC
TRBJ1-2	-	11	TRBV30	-	CAWSQGYGYTF	TGTGCCTGGAGTCAGGGTTATGGCTACACCTTC
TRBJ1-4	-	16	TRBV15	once	CATSRDLGATNEKLFF	TGTGCCACCAGCAGAGATCTTGGGGCGACTAATGAAAAACTGTTTTTT
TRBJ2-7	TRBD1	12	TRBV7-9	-	CATNRGSYEQYF	TGTGCCACCAACAGGGGGTCCTACGAGCAGTACTTC
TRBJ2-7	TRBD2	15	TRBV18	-	CASSPGLAGGYEQYF	TGTGCCAGCTCACCAGGTTTAGCGGGGGGCTACGAGCAGTACTTC
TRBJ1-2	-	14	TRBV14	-	CASSQVTLTYGYTF	TGTGCCAGCAGCCAAGTAACCCTAACCTATGGCTACACCTTC
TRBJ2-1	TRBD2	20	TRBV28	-	CASSPRDYRGKFSSYNEQFF	TGTGCCAGCAGTCCCCGGGACTATCGGGGGAAATTTAGCTCCTACAATGAGCAGTTCTTC
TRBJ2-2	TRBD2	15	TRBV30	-	CAWSTFGEGSGELFF	TGTGCCTGGAGTACCTTTGGGGAGGGAAGCGGGGAGCTGTTTTTT
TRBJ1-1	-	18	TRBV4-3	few	CASSQDLGPGGMNTEAFF	TGCGCCAGCAGCCAAGATTTGGGGCCCGGCGGCATGAACACTGAAGCTTTCTTT
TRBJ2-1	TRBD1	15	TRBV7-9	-	CASSLGQGSYNEQFF	TGTGCCAGCAGCTTGGGACAGGGATCCTACAATGAGCAGTTCTTC
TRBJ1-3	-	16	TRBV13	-	CASSPLQGDSGNTIYF	TGTGCCAGCAGCCCCTTACAGGGCGACTCTGGAAACACCATATATTTT
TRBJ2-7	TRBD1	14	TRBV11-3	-	CASSLDGTGNEQYF	TGTGCCAGCAGCTTAGATGGGACAGGGAACGAGCAGTACTTC
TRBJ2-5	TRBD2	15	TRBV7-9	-	CASSLNGAGEETQYF	TGTGCCAGCAGCTTAAATGGAGCGGGAGAAGAGACCCAGTACTTC
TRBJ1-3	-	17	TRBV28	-	CASSLSLAPTSGNTIYF	TGTGCCAGCAGTCTATCCTTAGCACCTACCTCTGGAAACACCATATATTTT
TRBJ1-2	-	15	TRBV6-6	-	CASSYGRGSNYGYTF	TGTGCCAGCAGTTACGGACGGGGTTCTAACTATGGCTACACCTTC
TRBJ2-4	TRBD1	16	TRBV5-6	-	CASSLFDRGDKNIQYF	TGTGCCAGCAGCTTGTTTGACAGGGGAGACAAAAACATTCAGTACTTC
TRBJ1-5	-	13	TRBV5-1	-	CASSLDNNQPQHF	TGCGCCAGCAGCTTGGACAACAATCAGCCCCAGCATTTT
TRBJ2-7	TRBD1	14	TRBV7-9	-	CASSPWDSTYEQYF	TGTGCCAGCAGCCCCTGGGACAGTACCTACGAGCAGTACTTC
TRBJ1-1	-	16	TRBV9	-	CASSPSGGRMGAEAFF	TGTGCCAGCAGCCCCTCCGGGGGGAGGATGGGCGCTGAAGCTTTCTTT
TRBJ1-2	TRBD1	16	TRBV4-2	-	CASSQDPPGQGYGYTF	TGTGCCAGCAGCCAAGATCCACCGGGACAGGGCTATGGCTACACCTTC
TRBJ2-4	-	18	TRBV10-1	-	CASSESSDSLYAKNIQYF	TGCGCCAGCAGTGAGTCTTCCGACAGTTTATATGCCAAAAACATTCAGTACTTC
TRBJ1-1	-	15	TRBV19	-	CASSIGGQLNTEAFF	TGTGCCAGTAGTATAGGTGGACAGTTGAACACTGAAGCTTTCTTT
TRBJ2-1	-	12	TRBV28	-	CASSSRVYEQFF	TGTGCCAGCAGTAGCAGGGTGTATGAGCAGTTCTTC
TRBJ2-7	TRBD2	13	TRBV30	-	CACLAGGTDEQYF	TGTGCCTGTCTAGCGGGAGGGACTGACGAGCAGTACTTC
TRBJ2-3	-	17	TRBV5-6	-	CASSSLSTFVGTDTQYF	TGTGCCAGCAGCTCGCTAAGCACATTCGTCGGGACAGATACGCAGTATTTT
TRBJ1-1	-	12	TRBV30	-	CAWQDWDTEAFF	TGTGCCTGGCAGGACTGGGACACTGAAGCTTTCTTT
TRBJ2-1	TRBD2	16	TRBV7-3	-	CASSFTSGGAYNEQFF	TGTGCCAGCAGCTTTACTAGCGGGGGGGCCTACAATGAGCAGTTCTTC
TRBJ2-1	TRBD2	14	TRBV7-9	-	CASSSGGSYNEQFF	TGTGCCAGCAGTTCGGGGGGCTCCTACAATGAGCAGTTCTTC